This TCR beta chain was recorded in a study of control samples from healthy donors and cancer patients. TCRdb's table, derived via immunoSEQ multiplex PCR, lists solely in-frame clones and lacks some. This repertoire shows 65,000 to 100,000 clones, 91% found once; its top ten account for around 17%. Trimming cost V 4 bases and J 5 bases; bases outside gene matches: 6. CDR3 length equals 14 residues. Germline V gene data show CDR1 as SGHRS and CDR2 as YFSETQ. The TCR originated in a man in his fifties or sixties in good health. The rearrangement links TRBV5-1 to TRBJ2-1; TRBD1 matches 7 bases. Sequenced: blood. CDR3 DNA sequence: TGCGCCAGCAGCGGGGGACAGATAAACAATGAGCAGTTCTTC. Translating it yields CASSGGQINNEQFF.